The text below deals with one TCR beta chain. Its antigen is still unknown. For TCR beta, libraries came from quantitative 5'-RACE with molecular barcodes. From the 5' RACE reads, TCRdb called clonotypes with MiXCR, one entry per CDR3 protein. The sample has around 540,000 distinct CDR3 sequences; about 13% are singletons. The data belong to a study of CD8 T cells in ankylosing spondylitis. V gave up 4 bases and J gave up 10 bases, with 20 bases separating them. The CDR3 contains 15 residues. The germline gives CDR1 SGHTA, CDR2 FQGNSA. The study's findings and limits: Some of the motif variants had earlier been found in reactive arthritis patients' fluid and blood. What seemed typical of ankylosing spondylitis blood was a TCR beta motif built from several highly homologous variants.

Sequenced sample: blood, either unsorted or a sorted T cell fraction (not recorded which). The chain is built from TRBV7-2 and TRBJ2-1; possible D gene TRBD1, 5 bases. This sequence originates from a male donor with ankylosing spondylitis. The CDR3 loop reads CASSSPTISRGEQFF. As DNA, the CDR3 is TGTGCCAGCAGCTCCCCAACTATCTCAAGGGGCGAGCAGTTCTTC.